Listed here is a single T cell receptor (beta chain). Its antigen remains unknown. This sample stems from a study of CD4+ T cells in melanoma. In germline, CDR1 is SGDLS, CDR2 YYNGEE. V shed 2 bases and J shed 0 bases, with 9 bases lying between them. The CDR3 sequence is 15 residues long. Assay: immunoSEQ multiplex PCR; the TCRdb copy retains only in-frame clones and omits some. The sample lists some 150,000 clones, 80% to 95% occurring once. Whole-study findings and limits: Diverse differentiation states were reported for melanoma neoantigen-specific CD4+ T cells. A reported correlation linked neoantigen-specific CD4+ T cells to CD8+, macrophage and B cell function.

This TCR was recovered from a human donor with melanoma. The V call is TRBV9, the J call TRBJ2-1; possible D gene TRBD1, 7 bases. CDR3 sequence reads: CASSVQGGSYNEQFF. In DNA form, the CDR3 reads TGTGCCAGCAGCGTTCAGGGGGGCTCCTACAATGAGCAGTTCTTC.